The T cell receptor beta chain under discussion was sequenced for a study of PD-L1 blockade in urothelial cancer. Trimming removed 2 bases at V and 4 bases at J, with 8 bases between. The CDR3 runs 14 residues. Germline values: CDR1 SGHAT, CDR2 FQNNGV. Libraries were prepared by immunoSEQ multiplex PCR; TCRdb keeps only in-frame clonotypes and omits some of them. This sample has about 50,000 clones, with 60% to 85% found just once. The material sequenced was PBMCs, taken around atezolizumab (anti-PD-L1) treatment. This sequence was found in a man between 65 and 85 years old with urothelial cancer. V and J are TRBV11-2 and TRBJ2-2, with D unclear. The DNA of the CDR3 is TGTGCCAGCAGCTTACAAGGCGGCACCGGGGAGCTGTTTTTT. It yields the protein CASSLQGGTGELFF.